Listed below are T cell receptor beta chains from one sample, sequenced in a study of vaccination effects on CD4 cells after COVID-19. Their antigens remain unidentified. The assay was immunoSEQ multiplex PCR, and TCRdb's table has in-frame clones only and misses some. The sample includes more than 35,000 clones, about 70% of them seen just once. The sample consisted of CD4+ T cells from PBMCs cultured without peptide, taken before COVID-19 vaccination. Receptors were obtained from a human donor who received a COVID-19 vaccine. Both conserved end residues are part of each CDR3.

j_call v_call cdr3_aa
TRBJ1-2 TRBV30 CAWSHGTGDHTF
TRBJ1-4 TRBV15 CATSRDIGNEKLFF
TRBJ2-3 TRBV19 CASSISAAGDTQYF
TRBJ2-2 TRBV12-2 CASRLAGQKLASRVYDTGELFF
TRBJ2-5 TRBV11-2 CASSLDFLAVYQETQYF
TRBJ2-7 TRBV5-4 CASSLDTGSYEQYF
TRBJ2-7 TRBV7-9 CASSLVPWTGTRYEQYF
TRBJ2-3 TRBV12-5 CASNFGTDTQYF
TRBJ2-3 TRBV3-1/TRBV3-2 CASSHRAGGHTDTQYF
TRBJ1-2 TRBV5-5 CASSPQQGPLGANYGYTF
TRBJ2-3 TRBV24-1 CATSAPLGRGAADTQYF
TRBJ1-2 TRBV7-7 CASSLSRTGDIYGYTF
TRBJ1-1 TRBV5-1 CASSLDPGGTEAFF
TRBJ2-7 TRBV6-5 CASSFDGFYEQYF
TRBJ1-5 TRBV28 CASNSHSNQPQHF
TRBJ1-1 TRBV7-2 CASSLVAKMNTEAFF
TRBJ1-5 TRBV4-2 CASSQEPGSGQPQHF
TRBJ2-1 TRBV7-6 CASSSSKSGTGSLFF
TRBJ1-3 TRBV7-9 CASRGQTGNTIYF
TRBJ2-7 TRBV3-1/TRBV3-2 CASSQEVKPQYF
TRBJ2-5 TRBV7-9 CASSLASGQETQYF
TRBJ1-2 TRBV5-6 CASSFPGLGDGYTF
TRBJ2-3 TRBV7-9 CATGGRADTQYF
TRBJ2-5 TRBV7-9 CASSTGTSGANQETQYF
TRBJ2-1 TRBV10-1 CASSISGSSYNEQFF
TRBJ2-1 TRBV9 CASSVGVNEQFF
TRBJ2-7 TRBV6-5 CARGETGEQYF
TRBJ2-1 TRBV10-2 CASGDLRNEQFF
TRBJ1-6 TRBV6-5 CASSYGVSSYNSPLHF
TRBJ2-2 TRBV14 CASSQVRGTGGTNTGELFF
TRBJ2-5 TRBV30 CAWGLASETQYF
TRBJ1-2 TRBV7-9 CASSLVSGTDPYGYTF
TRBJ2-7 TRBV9 CASSVGSTAGHEQYF
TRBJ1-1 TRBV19 CASSPRAPLSGTGGSFAEAFF
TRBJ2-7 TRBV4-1 CASSQQGLVEQYF
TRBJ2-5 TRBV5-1 CASSSTSGGETQYF